A single sample gave rise to the 10 T cell receptor beta chains below, sequenced in a study of T cell changes during pregnancy in multiple sclerosis (dated by TCRdb to about 2019). Library generation was performed with the immunoSEQ multiplex PCR assay. Not all clones reach the TCRdb copy of this immuneACCESS table, which keeps in-frame sequences only. Checked studies attribute under half of the gap to unresolved V genes and leave the rest unexplained. This sample has tens of thousands of clones in its table, and under 95% of those were observed once. The ten most abundant clones make up roughly 3% of the sample. The source was CD8+ T cells from peripheral blood mononuclear cells, collected in the second trimester of pregnancy. All receptors derive from a female donor with multiple sclerosis, enrolled in a pregnancy study.

This sequence joins TRBV4-1 and TRBJ2-7; 8 bases line up with TRBD1. After removal of 0 bases from V and 3 bases from J, the junction contained 4 bases not matched to a gene. The germline CDR1 and CDR2 sequences are MGHRA and YSYEKL. The CDR3 is 15 amino acids. The CDR3 sequence: CASSQEGGQGYEQYF. Written as DNA, the CDR3 is TGCGCCAGCAGCCAAGAGGGTGGACAGGGCTACGAGCAGTACTTC.

This sequence joins TRBV12-5 and TRBJ1-1; 10 bases fit TRBD1. The V segment lost 3 bases and the J segment 0 bases; nucleotides outside the gene matches: 13. CDR1 LGHNT and CDR2 FRNRAP come from the germline V gene. The length of the CDR3 is 19 residues. The CDR3 DNA is TGTGCTAGTGGTTTCTTCCTTTTACCGGGACAGGGGTTGAACACTGAAGCTTTCTTT. This translates into CASGFFLLPGQGLNTEAFF.

The chain uses TRBV27 and TRBJ2-7; 8 positions match TRBD2. With 9 bases clipped from V and 6 bases from J, the junction kept 10 bases outside the gene matches. This CDR3 is 13 amino acids long. Germline V CDR1 and CDR2: MNHEY, SMNVEV (reference sequence). CDR3 amino acids: CASSPGGAVEQYF. DNA for the CDR3: TGTGCCAGTAGCCCGGGGGGGGCGGTCGAGCAGTACTTC.

V gene TRBV29-1 combines with J gene TRBJ2-2, with D possibly matching TRBD2 (5 bases). The CDR3 length is 13 residues. Germline assignment: CDR1 SQVTM and CDR2 ANQGSEA. The V and J ends lost 6 bases and 4 bases respectively, with 12 bases between them. The CDR3 nucleotides read TGCAGCGTCTTCGGGGAAGGCACCGGGGAGCTGTTTTTT. Translation gives CSVFGEGTGELFF.

The V call is TRBV4-3, the J call TRBJ2-1, with 7 nucleotides matching TRBD1. In germline, CDR1 is LGHNA, CDR2 YSLEER. CDR3 size: 15 residues. V was clipped by 4 bases and J by 1 base; unmatched bases: 4. The CDR3, as DNA: TGCGCCAGCAGCCGCGGACAGGTATCCTACAATGAGCAGTTCTTC. It yields the protein CASSRGQVSYNEQFF.

Worth noting for this clone: A much larger clone differs from this one at a single base, so this may be a read error. The chain carries TRBV4-3 and TRBJ1-2; D ambiguous. Trimming took 1 base from V and 10 from J, leaving 16 bases between them. Germline values: CDR1 LGHNA, CDR2 YSLEER. This CDR3 has 14 amino acids. The CDR3 coding sequence is TGCGCCAGCAGCCAAGCCCCTTCCGAGGGCGACTACACCTTC. It is translated as CASSQAPSEGDYTF.

CDR3 loop: CASSLAGGQVFYGYTF. CDR3 nucleotide sequence: TGTGCCAGCAGCTTGGCCGGGGGACAGGTTTTCTATGGCTACACCTTC. The chain employs TRBV5-4 and TRBJ1-2; 8 nucleotides line up with TRBD1. The CDR3 covers 16 residues. V trimming: 0 bases; J trimming: 4 bases; junction bases outside the gene matches: 8. The germline CDR1 and CDR2 sequences are SGHNT and YYREEE (reference sequence).

This clone was seen a handful of times. This rearrangement joins TRBV27 to TRBJ2-2, with D maybe TRBD1 (6 bases). V gave up 5 bases and J gave up 8 bases, with 9 bases separating them. Looked up from germline, CDR1 is MNHEY and CDR2 is SMNVEV (reference sequence). The length of the CDR3 is 12 residues. The DNA for the CDR3 is TGTGCCAGCAGTAACAGGGCAGGGGAGCTGTTTTTT. Protein: CASSNRAGELFF.

Here the CDR3 DNA reads TGCGCCAGCAGCCAAGAGAGGGGACAAGGAGCTTTCTTT. This codes for CASSQERGQGAFF. V usage is TRBV4-3 and J usage is TRBJ1-1, with a possible D match to TRBD1 (6 bases). This CDR3 comprises 13 residues. The V gene's germline CDR1 is LGHNA and CDR2 YSLEER. The ends were cut back, 0 bases at V and 10 bases at J, with 12 bases in the middle.

The chain is built from TRBV9 and TRBJ1-2, with D possibly being TRBD1 (6 bases). This CDR3 spans 15 amino acids. CDR1 is SGDLS and CDR2 is YYNGEE in the germline V gene. Trimming removed 0 bases at V and 3 bases at J, with 12 bases between. The DNA of the CDR3 is TGTGCCAGCAGCGTAGGCCCAGAGGGGGACTATGGCTACACCTTC. Protein: CASSVGPEGDYGYTF.